This T cell receptor (beta chain) is from a study of cytomegalovirus exposure and HLA in healthy donors. Study conclusions and caveats: Whilst most TCR sequences proved rare, a subset of public TCRs occurred across many donors. HLA alleles showed associations with 15,000 to 20,000 TCR beta sequences in a later analysis, at a 0.05 false discovery rate. CMV serostatus was the sole immune exposure data available.

About this clone itself: The antigen is undetermined.

CDR3 length equals 12 residues. Germline CDR1 MNHNY, CDR2 SVGAGI (reference sequence). The PCR had 60 Vbeta and 13 Jbeta primers. The protocol was immunoSEQ multiplex PCR, while the TCRdb copy is restricted to in-frame clones and leaves out a portion. This table has some 190,000 clones, under 80% appearing once. This chain uses TRBV6-6 with TRBJ2-5, with 8 nucleotides matching TRBD1. The J call may be faulty, since TRBJ2-7 better matches the DNA end. Sequenced: PBMCs. The receptor was isolated from a woman in her 30s in good health and CMV-seropositive. In DNA, the CDR3 is TGTGCCAGCTCAGGGGGCGGCGACGAGCAGTACTTC. Residues: CASSGGGDEQYF.